Following are 31 T cell receptor beta chains from one sample sequenced in a study of T-cell memory formation after mild COVID-19. TCRdb reanalysed the 5' RACE reads using MiXCR and keeps one entry per CDR3 protein. The sample has roughly 370,000 distinct CDR3 sequences; roughly 15% are singletons. Sequences were obtained from PBMCs or a T cell subset sorted from them (not recorded which). Every receptor here comes from a man aged 18 to 30 who had mild COVID-19 (a few samples of this study predate the infection). Cell type and time point are not known.

The chain has TRBV25-1 and TRBJ1-6; 9 bases map to TRBD1. This CDR3 spans 15 amino acids. Trimming at V came to 6 bases and at J to 7 bases, leaving 7 bases not matched to a gene. The germline V gene has CDR1 MGHDK and CDR2 SYGVNS. CDR3 nucleotide sequence: TGTGCCAGCAGGGGGGGACAGGGAGAGAATTCACCCCTCCACTTT. Translating it yields CASRGGQGENSPLHF. Full variable domain (missing parts from reference TRBV25-1 and TRBJ1-6): EADIYQTPRYLVIGTGKKITLECSQTMGHDKMYWYQQDPGMELHLIHYSYGVNSTEKGDLSSESTVSRIRTEHFPLTLESARPSHTSQYLCASRGGQGENSPLHFGNGTRLTVT.

This clonotype showed up just a few times. The DNA of the CDR3 is TGTGCCAGCAGTTACATTTTACTGAACACTGAAGCTTTCTTT. This translates into CASSYILLNTEAFF. The J gene is TRBJ1-1, the V gene TRBV6-2 or TRBV6-3; D is undetermined. The CDR3 length is 14 residues. The germline CDR1 and CDR2 sequences are MNHEY and SVGEGT. The germline V and J ends were trimmed by 2 bases and 0 bases, with 7 bases remaining between them.

V gene TRBV5-5 combines with J gene TRBJ2-7; 7 nucleotides line up with TRBD1. The V and J ends lost 4 bases and 2 bases, in that order; junction bases with no gene match: 3. This CDR3 has 13 amino acids. The germline gives CDR1 SGHKS, CDR2 YYEKEE (reference sequence). The CDR3 protein is CASSAQGTYEQYF. The CDR3 DNA reads TGTGCCAGCAGCGCACAGGGGACCTACGAGCAGTACTTC.

This clonotype occurred many times. The V gene is TRBV5-1, the J gene TRBJ2-7; D unresolved. Trimming shortened V by 1 base and J by 3 bases, and 11 bases separated the two germline ends. Looked up from germline, CDR1 is SGHRS and CDR2 is YFSETQ. The length of the CDR3 is 14 residues. The CDR3 DNA follows: TGCGCCAGCAGCTTGCCCTCGTCCGGCTACGAGCAGTACTTC. Amino acids: CASSLPSSGYEQYF.

This sequence joins TRBV9 and TRBJ2-5; maybe TRBD2 (5 bases). The CDR3 sequence is 16 residues long. Germline V gene lookup returns CDR1 SGDLS and CDR2 YYNGEE. V lost 6 bases, J lost 5 bases, and 23 bases lay in between. The CDR3: CASNTLGSPDVETQYF. In DNA form, the CDR3 reads TGTGCCAGCAACACACTAGGGAGCCCGGATGTGGAGACCCAGTACTTC.

This clonotype occurred a few times. A read error may produce the germline difference seen at one junction end. The chain couples TRBV12-3 or TRBV12-4 to TRBJ1-1, with D unclear. The CDR3 totals 14 residues. In DNA, the CDR3 is TGTGCCAGCACTTTAGGGCCGGGTGCCACTGAAGCTTTCTTT. This sequence encodes CASTLGPGATEAFF.

The chain uses TRBV15 and TRBJ2-2; 9 nucleotides line up with TRBD2. The CDR3 is 18 amino acids. The junction had 11 bases not matched to a gene; V was cut back by 0 bases and J by 6 bases. Germline CDR1 is LNHNV and CDR2 is YYDKDF (reference sequence). The CDR3 DNA sequence: TGTGCCACCAGCAGAGATCTGACGCGGGGGGGCCCTCCCGGGGAGCTGTTTTTT. As protein: CATSRDLTRGGPPGELFF.

The rearrangement uses TRBV12-3 or TRBV12-4 and TRBJ2-3, with D maybe TRBD2 (6 bases). The V end lost 3 bases, the J end lost 6 bases, and 19 bases lay between the germline ends. There are 16 residues in the CDR3. The CDR3 spells CASSFPLAGQRDTQYF. CDR3 nucleotides: TGTGCCAGCAGTTTCCCCCTGGCGGGGCAACGGGATACGCAGTATTTT.

The rearrangement links TRBV20-1 to TRBJ1-1; tentative D call: TRBD1 (5 bases). V shed 5 bases and J shed 1 base, with 5 bases lying between them. The CDR3 runs to 11 residues. Germline-derived CDR1 and CDR2 are DFQATT and SNEGSKA (reference sequence). Written as DNA, the CDR3 is TGCAGTGCTGGACAGAACACTGAAGCTTTCTTT. As protein: CSAGQNTEAFF.

This chain links TRBV10-1 with TRBJ2-7, with D perhaps matching TRBD1 (5 bases). The V gene's germline CDR1 is WNHNN and CDR2 SYGVQD (reference sequence). CDR3 length: 15 amino acids. V lost 3 bases, J lost 5 bases, and 17 bases lay in between. CDR3 nucleotides: TGCGCCAGCAGTGAAATAGAGGCAGGGCTCCACGAGCAGTACTTC. It yields the protein CASSEIEAGLHEQYF.

Only a few counts were recorded for this clonotype. CDR3 bases: TGCAGCGCAAGCGAGGTTTCCTCTGGAAACACCATATATTTT. It encodes CSASEVSSGNTIYF. The V and J genes are TRBV29-1 and TRBJ1-3; D is undetermined. This CDR3 is 14 amino acids long. Germline values: CDR1 SQVTM, CDR2 ANQGSEA. Trimming took 7 bases from V and 0 from J, leaving 13 bases between them.

Only a few counts were recorded for this clonotype. Germline and junction disagree at one end, which may indicate a read error. This sequence joins TRBV4-3 and TRBJ2-7; TRBD1 matches at 7 bases. Germline assignment: CDR1 LGHNA and CDR2 YSLEER. The CDR3 length is 17 residues. The CDR3 sequence is CVSSQVSGTDIYYEQYF. The CDR3 DNA is TGCGTCAGCAGCCAAGTCTCCGGGACAGATATCTACTACGAGCAGTACTTC.

This chain uses TRBV7-2 with TRBJ1-5, with 7 bases that match TRBD1. Germline assignment: CDR1 SGHTA and CDR2 FQGNSA. The CDR3 spans 14 residues. The V segment lost 8 bases and the J segment 4 bases; nucleotides outside the gene matches: 8. The DNA for the CDR3 is TGTGCCAGCGACATGACAGGGACGAATCAGCCCCAGCATTTT. Its protein product is CASDMTGTNQPQHF.

In its sample, this clonotype was seen a few times. The rearrangement joins TRBV20-1 to TRBJ2-5; the match to TRBD2 covers 13 bases. Trimming at V came to 6 bases and at J to 5 bases, leaving 15 bases not matched to a gene. The CDR3 covers 17 residues. CDR1 is DFQATT and CDR2 is SNEGSKA in the germline V gene (reference sequence). The CDR3 here is CSAKTGLAGYYTETQYF. CDR3 sequence (DNA): TGCAGTGCAAAGACGGGACTAGCGGGATATTATACGGAGACCCAGTACTTC.

This chain uses TRBV4-1 with TRBJ2-5, with 8 bases fitting TRBD2. The J segment lost 3 bases and the V segment lost 0 bases, leaving 6 bases of the junction unmatched. CDR1 and CDR2 (germline): MGHRA, YSYEKL. The CDR3 totals 16 residues. Here the CDR3 reads CASSQDYERGKETQYF. The CDR3 bases are TGCGCCAGCAGCCAAGATTACGAGCGGGGGAAAGAGACCCAGTACTTC.

This clonotype was counted a few times. The V and J genes are TRBV25-1 and TRBJ1-2; no definite D call. Trimming removed 4 bases at V and 1 base at J, with 13 bases between. This CDR3 spans 15 amino acids. Germline V lookup: CDR1 MGHDK, CDR2 SYGVNS. The CDR3 loop is CASSGPSGYNYGYTF. CDR3 coding DNA: TGTGCCAGCAGTGGCCCCTCGGGGTATAACTATGGCTACACCTTC.

This clonotype was seen a handful of times. The chain employs TRBV13 and TRBJ2-7; D is unresolved. This CDR3 is 13 amino acids long. V was trimmed by 5 bases and J by 5 bases, leaving 13 bases between them. The germline V gene encodes CDR1 PRHDT and CDR2 FYEKMQ (reference sequence). The CDR3 DNA reads TGTGCCAGCAGCCTCCCTCGGGCAAACGAGCAGTACTTC. This encodes CASSLPRANEQYF.

The sample holds a few counts of this clonotype. This rearrangement joins TRBV7-2 to TRBJ2-7, with D maybe TRBD1 (5 bases). The CDR3 totals 14 residues. In germline, CDR1 is SGHTA, CDR2 FQGNSA. Trimming left V 5 bases short and J 0 bases short, with 11 bases between. CDR3 sequence: CASSPGHVSYEQYF. The CDR3 nucleotides are TGTGCCAGCAGCCCAGGACACGTCTCCTACGAGCAGTACTTC.

This clonotype was observed many times. This chain connects TRBV5-1 to TRBJ2-2, with D possibly being TRBD2 (5 bases). V lost 5 bases to trimming and J lost 3 bases, with 5 bases between them. CDR3 length: 12 amino acids. CDR1 is SGHRS and CDR2 is YFSETQ in the germline V gene. The CDR3 region has the DNA TGCGCCAGCAGGGAGGACACCGGGGAGCTGTTTTTT. Translated: CASREDTGELFF.

This clonotype was seen more than once but under ten times. The chain has TRBV12-3 or TRBV12-4 and TRBJ1-5, with 7 bases lining up with TRBD1. This CDR3 contains 15 residues. The J segment lost 3 bases and the V segment lost 2 bases, leaving 4 bases of the junction unmatched. CDR3 residues: CASSLMGTANQPQHF. The CDR3 bases are TGTGCCAGCAGTTTAATGGGGACAGCCAATCAGCCCCAGCATTTT.

The chain couples TRBV6-5 to TRBJ1-2; D is possibly TRBD1 (5 bases). Trimming removed 6 bases at V and 3 bases at J, with 20 bases between. CDR1 is MNHEY, CDR2 SVGAGI, per germline. The CDR3 runs to 16 residues. CDR3 sequence reads: CASSPRNTGPHYGYTF. The DNA of the CDR3 is TGTGCCAGCAGCCCACGGAACACAGGTCCCCACTATGGCTACACCTTC.

This clonotype was counted only a few times. This chain links TRBV28 with TRBJ2-7, with TRBD1 as a possible D gene (6 bases). This CDR3 spans 16 amino acids. Per the germline V gene, CDR1 is MDHEN and CDR2 is SYDVKM. Deletions cut 4 bases from V and 0 bases from J, with 16 bases between. CDR3 nucleotides: TGTGCCAGCAGTTCGTCGACAGGACGCCGCTCCTACGAGCAGTACGTC. This translates into CASSSSTGRRSYEQYV.

The rearrangement uses TRBV18 and TRBJ2-7; 7 bases fit TRBD1. Germline V CDR1 and CDR2: KGHSH, LQKENI. The CDR3 runs to 17 residues. With V trimmed by 2 bases and J by 2 bases, 12 bases remained unmatched. This chain's CDR3 is CASSPNVAGQAPYEQYV. CDR3 in DNA: TGTGCCAGCTCACCAAATGTGGCTGGACAGGCGCCCTACGAGCAGTACGTC.

The V gene is TRBV27, the J gene TRBJ2-2, with 9 bases that match TRBD1. CDR1 is MNHEY, CDR2 SMNVEV, per germline (reference sequence). The CDR3 totals 18 residues. V was pared by 5 bases and J by 3 bases, with 13 bases of the junction left unmatched. The CDR3 DNA is TGTGCCAGCAGTCTATACTCGACGGGACAGGGCTACACCGGGGAGCTGTTTTTT. Protein product: CASSLYSTGQGYTGELFF.

The chain uses TRBV3-1 and TRBJ1-1, with no clear D. CDR1 LGHDT and CDR2 YNNKEL come from the germline V gene (reference sequence). The CDR3 covers 15 residues. V gave up 4 bases and J gave up 1 base, with 13 bases separating them. The CDR3 loop reads CASSPDGSPNTEAFF. Written as DNA, the CDR3 is TGTGCCAGCAGCCCAGACGGGAGCCCGAACACTGAAGCTTTCTTT.

This clonotype has more than one count but fewer than ten. The rearrangement uses TRBV6-5 and TRBJ2-2; tentative D call: TRBD1 (6 bases). V gave up 6 bases and J gave up 2 bases, with 16 bases separating them. Germline V gene sequence: CDR1 MNHEY, CDR2 SVGAGI. The CDR3 is 16 residues long. The CDR3 is CASSQGWQDNTGELFF. CDR3 DNA sequence: TGTGCCAGCAGCCAGGGGTGGCAAGATAACACCGGGGAGCTGTTTTTT.

The table lists this clonotype with a few counts. The chain uses TRBV10-3 and TRBJ1-5; 10 nucleotides line up with TRBD1. Germline V gene sequence: CDR1 ENHRY, CDR2 SYGVKD. This CDR3 contains 16 residues. Trimming removed 0 bases from V and 6 bases from J; junction bases left unmatched: 5. The CDR3 is CAISESRTGGGQPQHF. As DNA, the CDR3 is TGTGCCATCAGTGAGTCGAGGACAGGGGGGGGTCAGCCCCAGCATTTT.

CDR3 bases: TGTGCCAGCAGTTTACGTTCGGCAGGAGATGGGCTTTTGGAGACCCAGTACTTC. Protein sequence: CASSLRSAGDGLLETQYF. The chain joins TRBV27 to TRBJ2-5, with D hard to call. The CDR3 has 18 amino acids. The germline CDR1 and CDR2 sequences are MNHEY and SMNVEV (reference sequence). V lost 2 bases, J lost 5 bases, and 24 bases lay in between.

The J gene is TRBJ2-2, the V gene TRBV7-9; D is ambiguous. Trimming shortened V by 1 base and J by 7 bases, and 13 bases separated the two germline ends. Germline V CDR1 and CDR2: SEHNR, FQNEAQ (reference sequence). The CDR3 has 15 residues. CDR3 DNA: TGTGCCAGCAGCTTAGGTTACAACCTAGGCGGGGAGCTGTTTTTT. This gives the protein CASSLGYNLGGELFF.

This clonotype was observed a few times. The CDR3 loop is CASSYAAGVDTQYF. The CDR3 DNA follows: TGTGCCAGCAGCTATGCCGCGGGGGTTGATACGCAGTATTTT. The gene calls are TRBV7-2 and TRBJ2-3; 7 bases align to TRBD2. The V segment lost 4 bases and the J segment 6 bases; nucleotides outside the gene matches: 7. The CDR3 is 14 residues long. Germline lookup yields CDR1 SGHTA and CDR2 FQGNSA.

A few counts support this clonotype. The V and J genes are TRBV6-5 and TRBJ2-2; D is unclear. Deletions cut 2 bases from V and 2 bases from J, with 9 bases between. CDR1 and CDR2 from the germline V gene are MNHEY and SVGAGI. The CDR3 spans 15 residues. CDR3 nucleotide sequence: TGTGCCAGCAGTTACGGGCCTGTAAACACCGGGGAGCTGTTTTTT. Amino acid sequence: CASSYGPVNTGELFF.